A single sample is the source of the 23 T cell receptor beta chains below, sequenced in a study of lymphopenia after photon versus proton radiotherapy. The method was immunoSEQ multiplex PCR; TCRdb's version includes in-frame clones alone and lacks a portion of them. The data hold 70,000 or so clones, with under 95% observed a single time. The material was peripheral blood, obtained from a patient treated with photon-based radiotherapy. The receptor source for this set is a woman in her sixties or seventies with pancreatic cancer.

The chain couples TRBV19 to TRBJ2-3; TRBD1 agrees at 9 bases. This CDR3 has 16 residues. V shed 4 bases and J 2 bases; nucleotides not matched to a gene: 7. Germline loops: CDR1 LNHDA, CDR2 SQIVND (reference sequence). The CDR3 spells CASSNVRTGATDTQYF. CDR3 DNA: TGTGCCAGTAGTAACGTCCGGACAGGGGCCACAGATACGCAGTATTTT.

This clone came up a few times. The chain recombines TRBV7-2 with TRBJ2-7; the match to TRBD2 covers 10 bases. Germline CDR1 reads SGHTA; CDR2 reads FQGNSA. The ends lost 4 bases at V and 4 bases at J; junction bases unmatched: 1. CDR3 size: 13 residues. CDR3 region: CASSSTSGYEQYF. The CDR3, as DNA: TGTGCCAGCAGCTCGACTAGCGGGTACGAGCAGTACTTC. The complete variable domain, with remaining parts taken from reference TRBV7-2 and TRBJ2-7, reads GAGVSQSPSNKVTEKGKDVELRCDPISGHTALYWYRQSLGQGLEFLIYFQGNSAPDKSGLPSDRFSAERTGGSVSTLTIQRTQQEDSAVYLCASSSTSGYEQYFGPGTRLTVT.

The chain is built from TRBV4-1 and TRBJ2-1, with TRBD2 matching 13 bases. V was clipped by 4 bases and J by 10 bases; unmatched bases: 10. The CDR3 extends over 16 amino acids. Germline values: CDR1 MGHRA, CDR2 YSYEKL. CDR3 residues: CASSRAWTSGSSEQFF. The DNA of the CDR3 is TGCGCCAGCAGCCGCGCTTGGACTAGCGGGAGTAGCGAGCAGTTCTTC.

The chain joins TRBV29-1 to TRBJ2-7; a weak D match, TRBD1 (5 bases). CDR1 and CDR2 (germline): SQVTM, ANQGSEA. Trimming took 2 bases from V and 5 from J, leaving 7 bases between them. The CDR3 runs 11 residues. DNA of the CDR3: TGCAGCGTTGAAACAGGTGACGAGCAGTACTTC. Residues: CSVETGDEQYF.

The V call is TRBV7-9, the J call TRBJ1-1; D may be TRBD1 (6 bases). The germline CDR1 and CDR2 sequences are SEHNR and FQNEAQ (reference sequence). V was pared by 3 bases and J by 6 bases, with 14 bases between. The CDR3 has 14 residues. This CDR3 is CASSFRGARAEAFF. CDR3 DNA: TGTGCCAGCAGCTTCCGGGGGGCGAGGGCTGAAGCTTTCTTT.

V usage is TRBV14 and J usage is TRBJ2-1; TRBD1 is a possible D gene (7 bases). The V gene lost 5 bases and the J gene lost 6 bases, with 17 bases spanning the gap. The CDR3 has 15 amino acids. CDR1 SGHDN and CDR2 FVKESK come from the germline V gene. The CDR3 region is CASSEGGTVLNEQFF. The DNA of the CDR3 is TGTGCCAGCAGCGAAGGGGGGACAGTTCTCAATGAGCAGTTCTTC. Full variable domain (remainder filled in from reference TRBV14 and TRBJ2-1): EAGVTQFPSHSVIEKGQTVTLRCDPISGHDNLYWYRRVMGKEIKFLLHFVKESKQDESGMPNNRFLAERTGGTYSTLKVQPAELEDSGVYFCASSEGGTVLNEQFFGPGTRLTVL.

The rearrangement links TRBV9 to TRBJ1-2; 8 nucleotides match TRBD1. There are 15 residues in the CDR3. Germline V gives CDR1 SGDLS, CDR2 YYNGEE. V was pared by 3 bases and J by 6 bases, with 10 bases of the junction left unmatched. This chain's CDR3 is CASSGGMTGVNGYTF. CDR3 DNA sequence: TGTGCCAGCAGCGGTGGGATGACAGGGGTTAATGGCTACACCTTC.

CDR3: CSVEVGTDTQYF. The DNA for the CDR3 is TGCAGCGTTGAAGTGGGAACAGATACGCAGTATTTT. The V gene is TRBV29-1, the J gene TRBJ2-3; D is ambiguous. V was clipped by 1 base and J by 3 bases, with 5 bases between them. CDR3 length equals 12 residues. CDR1 SQVTM and CDR2 ANQGSEA come from the germline V gene.

The gene calls are TRBV19 and TRBJ1-2, with D perhaps TRBD1 (5 bases). The CDR3 has 15 amino acids. Trimming took off 7 bases at V and 4 bases at J, with 19 bases between the two ends. Germline CDR1 reads LNHDA; CDR2 reads SQIVND (reference sequence). The CDR3 protein is CASIPAGPRGYGYTF. The CDR3 bases are TGTGCCAGTATACCCGCAGGGCCTCGAGGCTATGGCTACACCTTC.

The chain recombines TRBV19 with TRBJ2-2; 9 bases align to TRBD1. After removal of 7 bases from V and 8 bases from J, the junction contained 17 bases not matched to a gene. Germline V gene data show CDR1 as LNHDA and CDR2 as SQIVND (reference sequence). The CDR3 is 17 residues long. CDR3 DNA: TGTGCCAGTACCTCTGCCGGGACAGGGCGTTCAGCGGGGGAGCTGTTTTTT. It encodes CASTSAGTGRSAGELFF.

This rearrangement joins TRBV2 to TRBJ2-5; 13 nucleotides match TRBD2. Trimming took 8 bases from V and 5 from J; bases not matched to a gene: 5. The CDR3 runs 14 residues. Germline lookup yields CDR1 SNHLY and CDR2 FYNNEI. The DNA for the CDR3 is TGTGCCAGCGGGACTAGCGGGGTCGGGGAGACCCAGTACTTC. Translation: CASGTSGVGETQYF.

V gene TRBV5-6 combines with J gene TRBJ2-7, with a weak D call TRBD1 (6 bases). The V end was cut by 4 bases, the J end by 0 bases, with 11 bases between. The CDR3 contains 14 residues. The germline CDR1 and CDR2 sequences are SGHDT and YYEEEE. The CDR3 protein is CASSGGHLSYEQYF. CDR3 coding DNA: TGTGCCAGCAGCGGGGGACACCTCTCCTACGAGCAGTACTTC.

This chain joins TRBV11-1 and TRBJ2-7; 8 bases are shared with TRBD2. After removal of 1 base from V and 6 bases from J, the junction contained 8 bases not matched to a gene. The CDR3 runs to 15 residues. Germline V gene sequence: CDR1 SGHAT, CDR2 FQDESV (reference sequence). The CDR3 DNA sequence: TGTGCCAGCAGCTTAGTGGGACTAGGTCTGTCCGAGCAGTACTTC. It encodes CASSLVGLGLSEQYF.

The count of this clone is one. The V gene is TRBV4-2, the J gene TRBJ2-3; D is perhaps TRBD1 (6 bases). V was pared by 0 bases and J by 2 bases, with 18 bases between. From germline, CDR1 is LGHNA and CDR2 YNFKEQ. The CDR3 consists of 18 residues. The DNA for the CDR3 is TGTGCCAGCAGCCAAGAAATGTGGGCAGGGGCCAACACAGATACGCAGTATTTT. Translation: CASSQEMWAGANTDTQYF.

V and J are TRBV20-1 and TRBJ1-1; tentatively, D is TRBD1 (5 bases). Germline V CDR1 and CDR2: DFQATT, SNEGSKA (reference sequence). The V end lost 2 bases, the J end lost 8 bases, and 9 bases lay between the germline ends. The CDR3 has 11 amino acids. CDR3 sequence (DNA): TGCAGTGCTAGATCAGGGTGGGAAGCTTTCTTT. Translated, it gives CSARSGWEAFF.

The CDR3 DNA sequence: TGTGCCAGCAGGAGTGACAGCGAAGAGACCCAGTACTTC. Translated: CASRSDSEETQYF. V is TRBV2 and J is TRBJ2-5; possibly TRBD1 for D (5 bases). Germline CDR1 reads SNHLY; CDR2 reads FYNNEI. The germline V and J ends were trimmed by 6 bases and 3 bases, with 11 bases remaining between them. CDR3 length: 13 residues.

CDR3: CASSPRAGLSYEQYF. The DNA of the CDR3 is TGTGCCAGCAGCCCCCGGGCAGGCCTTTCCTACGAGCAGTACTTC. This rearrangement joins TRBV11-2 to TRBJ2-7; D gene ambiguous. The CDR3 runs 15 residues. CDR1 and CDR2 (germline): SGHAT, FQNNGV. Deletions cut 5 bases from V and 1 base from J, with 15 bases between.

The chain links TRBV2 to TRBJ1-5, with 8 bases matching TRBD1. There are 13 residues in the CDR3. With 5 bases clipped from V and 6 bases from J, the junction kept 3 bases outside the gene matches. CDR1 and CDR2 from the germline V gene are SNHLY and FYNNEI. The CDR3 here is CASSPDRVQPQHF. The CDR3 DNA follows: TGTGCCAGCAGTCCGGACAGGGTTCAGCCCCAGCATTTT.

By sample fraction, this clone is medium-sized. V is TRBV7-6 and J is TRBJ2-7; no clear D gene. The V gene lost 5 bases and the J gene lost 0 bases, with 11 bases spanning the gap. The V gene's germline CDR1 is SGHVS and CDR2 FNYEAQ. The CDR3 length is 14 residues. CDR3 nucleotide sequence: TGTGCCAGCAGCCCGGGCTACGACTCCTACGAGCAGTACTTC. This encodes CASSPGYDSYEQYF.

This chain joins TRBV5-6 and TRBJ2-1; 8 nucleotides align to TRBD1. Per the germline V gene, CDR1 is SGHDT and CDR2 is YYEEEE. CDR3 size: 16 residues. V was clipped by 3 bases and J by 8 bases; unmatched bases: 13. CDR3 DNA sequence: TGTGCCAGCAGCTGGGCTTTGGGACAGGCATCACATGAGCAGTTCTTC. It codes for CASSWALGQASHEQFF. Full variable domain (rest looked up from reference TRBV5-6 and TRBJ2-1): DAGVTQSPTHLIKTRGQQVTLRCSPKSGHDTVSWYQQALGQGPQFIFQYYEEEERQRGNFPDRFSGHQFPNYSSELNVNALLLGDSALYLCASSWALGQASHEQFFGPGTRLTVL.

This clone was seen a few times. The rearrangement joins TRBV30 to TRBJ1-5; a weak D match, TRBD1 (5 bases). The CDR3 is made up of 13 amino acids. Germline V gives CDR1 GTSNPN, CDR2 SVGIG (reference sequence). V lost 1 base and J 5 bases, leaving 9 bases between the germline ends. For the CDR3, the DNA is TGTGCCTGGAGTGCAGGGAGCGATCAGCCCCAGCATTTT. This codes for CAWSAGSDQPQHF.

This chain links TRBV23-1 with TRBJ1-5; 8 positions agree with TRBD1. TRBV23-1 is an ORF, with its function uncertain. After removal of 7 bases from V and 0 bases from J, the junction contained 17 bases not matched to a gene. CDR3 length equals 19 residues. CDR3 sequence: CASILLSGTGPYSNQPQHF. The DNA for the CDR3 is TGCGCCAGCATCCTCCTTTCCGGGACAGGACCCTATAGCAATCAGCCCCAGCATTTT.

The chain links TRBV29-1 to TRBJ2-7, with no clear D. CDR1 is SQVTM and CDR2 is ANQGSEA in the germline V gene. The CDR3 totals 14 residues. V dropped 0 bases and J dropped 2 bases, with 11 bases sitting between them. The chain's CDR3 is CSVEDWQFPYEQYF. As DNA, the CDR3 is TGCAGCGTTGAAGATTGGCAGTTTCCCTACGAGCAGTACTTC.